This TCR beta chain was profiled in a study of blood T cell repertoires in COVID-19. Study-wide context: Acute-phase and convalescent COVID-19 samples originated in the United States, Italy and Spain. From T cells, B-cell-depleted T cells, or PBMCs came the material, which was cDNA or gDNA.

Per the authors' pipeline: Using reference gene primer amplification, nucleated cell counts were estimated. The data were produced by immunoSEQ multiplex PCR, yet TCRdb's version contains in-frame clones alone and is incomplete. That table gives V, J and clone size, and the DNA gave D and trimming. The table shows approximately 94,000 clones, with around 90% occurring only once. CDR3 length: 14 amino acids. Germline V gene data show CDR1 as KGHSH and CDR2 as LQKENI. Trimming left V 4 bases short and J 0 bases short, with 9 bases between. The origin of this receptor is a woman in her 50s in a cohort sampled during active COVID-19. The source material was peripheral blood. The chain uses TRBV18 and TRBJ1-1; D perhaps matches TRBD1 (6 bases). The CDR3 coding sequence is TGTGCCAGCTCACTAGGACAGTTGAACACTGAAGCTTTCTTT. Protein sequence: CASSLGQLNTEAFF. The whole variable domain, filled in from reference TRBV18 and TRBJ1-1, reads NAGVMQNPRHLVRRRGQEARLRCSPMKGHSHVYWYRQLPEEGLKFMVYLQKENIIDESGMPKERFSAEFPKEGPSILRIQQVVRGDSAAYFCASSLGQLNTEAFFGQGTRLTVV.